Listed below are T cell receptor beta chains from one sample, sequenced in a study of T cell clonotyping in hematopoietic cell transplantation. This table comes from immunoSEQ multiplex PCR, and its TCRdb copy is limited to in-frame clones, with some not included. The table has tens of thousands of clones, approximately 80% seen once. The sample here was peripheral blood mononuclear cells, taken before stem cell transplant. Every receptor here comes from a woman aged 60 to 75 with acute myeloid leukemia. Some clones in this sample may be carry-over from other donors' samples. The CDR3 runs from the conserved cysteine through the conserved F or W. A D gene is named only where the DNA matches it firmly. The size field is filled for only some rows; it gives once, few, many or a size class.

D	size	V	J	CDR3	DNA
NA	NA	TRBV7-9	TRBJ1-3	CASSLALLGTHTIYF	TGTGCCAGCAGCTTAGCGCTCTTGGGTACACACACCATATATTTT
TRBD2	NA	TRBV5-6	TRBJ2-3	CASSFRLAAPLSTDTQYF	TGTGCCAGCAGCTTTAGACTAGCCGCGCCTCTTAGCACAGATACGCAGTATTTT
NA	NA	TRBV5-1	TRBJ2-2	CASSLGGSTGELFF	TGCGCCAGCAGCTTGGGGGGAAGCACCGGGGAGCTGTTTTTT
NA	NA	TRBV15	TRBJ2-3	CATSRDRASWDTQYF	TGTGCCACCAGCAGAGATCGAGCTAGCTGGGATACGCAGTATTTT
NA	NA	TRBV4-1	TRBJ2-5	CASSPPTPPGQETQYF	TGCGCCAGCAGCCCCCCCACCCCCCCAGGTCAAGAGACCCAGTACTTC
NA	NA	TRBV21-1	TRBJ2-3	CASSNDGGGEGTDTQYF	TGTGCCAGCAGCAATGATGGGGGGGGAGAGGGGACAGATACGCAGTATTTT
TRBD2	NA	TRBV27	TRBJ2-2	CASSQLVGGTGELFF	TGTGCCAGCAGCCAGTTGGTGGGAGGGACCGGGGAGCTGTTTTTT
TRBD2	few	TRBV4-3	TRBJ2-7	CASSQEWRGGSYEQYF	TGCGCCAGCAGCCAAGAATGGCGGGGGGGCTCCTACGAGCAGTACTTC
NA	NA	TRBV25-1	TRBJ2-1	CASSAGAYNEQFF	TGTGCCAGCAGTGCGGGGGCCTACAATGAGCAGTTCTTC
NA	NA	TRBV29-1	TRBJ2-7	CSVVGGPYEQYF	TGCAGCGTTGTGGGGGGGCCCTACGAGCAGTACTTC